A selection of T cell receptor beta chains follows, all from one sample in a study of T cell responses to AZD1222 COVID-19 vaccine. The data were produced by immunoSEQ multiplex PCR, yet TCRdb's version contains in-frame clones alone and is incomplete. This sample has about 130,000 clones, with around 93% found just once. Sequences were derived from peripheral blood, sampled 28 days after the second AZD1222 dose. These receptors came from an adult who received the AZD1222 COVID-19 vaccine. CDR3s include the opening cysteine and the closing phenylalanine or tryptophan. Fields, in order: D gene, J gene, clone size, V gene, CDR3 DNA, CDR3 protein. D genes are given only for firm matches. Where a row states a size, it is once, few, many or the class of an expanded clone; other rows omit it.

. | TRBJ2-1 | once | TRBV5-8 | TGTGCCAGCAAAATGGACTTCTACAATGAGCAGTTCTTC | CASKMDFYNEQFF
. | TRBJ2-5 | . | TRBV11-2 | TGTGCCAGCAGCCGGAGTCGACAGCCCGGGACCCAGTACTTC | CASSRSRQPGTQYF
. | TRBJ1-2 | . | TRBV18 | TGTGCCAGCTCACCCCTGGACGGGAATGGCTACACCTTC | CASSPLDGNGYTF
TRBD1 | TRBJ1-5 | . | TRBV29-1 | TGCAGCGTTGTCTTGGGACAGGGGATACAGCCCCAGCATTTT | CSVVLGQGIQPQHF
. | TRBJ1-6 | few | TRBV7-2 | TGTGCCAGCAGCGCAGAAACAGGGTTTGAATCACCCCTCCACTTT | CASSAETGFESPLHF
. | TRBJ2-7 | . | TRBV19 | TGTGCCAGTATGTCTCCCTTCTACGAGCAGTACTTC | CASMSPFYEQYF
TRBD2 | TRBJ2-7 | . | TRBV7-9 | TGTGCCAGCAGCGCCGGGACTACCAGCTCTTACGAGCAGTACTTC | CASSAGTTSSYEQYF
TRBD1 | TRBJ1-1 | . | TRBV19 | TGTGCCAGTAGTAAACTCCCGGGACAGGGAGCGAACACTGAAGCTTTCTTT | CASSKLPGQGANTEAFF
TRBD1 | TRBJ2-5 | . | TRBV7-3 | TGTGCCAGCAGCGTGACAGGGGCGACGGAAGAGACCCAGTACTTC | CASSVTGATEETQYF
TRBD2 | TRBJ2-5 | . | TRBV7-2 | TGTGCCAGCAGGTCGGGACTAGCTAGCGAGACCCAGTACTTC | CASRSGLASETQYF
. | TRBJ1-1 | . | TRBV10-1 | TGCGCCAGCAGTGGGGCGGGGGGCATTAACACTGAAGCTTTCTTT | CASSGAGGINTEAFF
. | TRBJ1-1 | . | TRBV18 | TGTGCCAGCAGCCAGGGTGTCACTGAAGCTTTCTTT | CASSQGVTEAFF
TRBD1 | TRBJ1-5 | . | TRBV19 | TGTGCCAGTAGTATCAGGGGGACAGGGACGCTGTTATCGTTGTCAGAGCCCCAGCATTTT | CASSIRGTGTLLSLSEPQHF
. | TRBJ1-6 | . | TRBV6-5 | TGTGCCAGCAGTACCCAGGAGGGACTAGGTTCACCCCTCCACTTT | CASSTQEGLGSPLHF
. | TRBJ1-6 | . | TRBV6-1 | TGTGCCAGCAGTGAACCCTTGCAGGGAGGGCTCCACTTT | CASSEPLQGGLHF
. | TRBJ1-1 | . | TRBV28 | TGTGCCAGCAGTTTTGCCTTTTTGGGGTCCCCGAACACTGAAGCTTTCTTT | CASSFAFLGSPNTEAFF
TRBD2 | TRBJ2-5 | once | TRBV7-2 | TGTGCCAGCAGCCGGCGGGGGGGCAGGGAGACCCAGTACTTC | CASSRRGGRETQYF
. | TRBJ1-2 | . | TRBV5-1 | TGCGCCAGCAGCTCCGGACAACCCCCCTATGGCTACACCTTC | CASSSGQPPYGYTF
TRBD1 | TRBJ1-4 | . | TRBV2 | TGTGCCAGCGTTGAAAGGACAGGGGGGTCGGGGCTGTTTTTT | CASVERTGGSGLFF
. | TRBJ2-1 | . | TRBV19 | TGTGCCAGTAGTATAGTGAGGAATGAGCAGTTCTTC | CASSIVRNEQFF
. | TRBJ2-3 | . | TRBV4-1 | TGCGCCAGCAGCCAAGAGGCAAGGGGTCCCGATACGCAGTATTTT | CASSQEARGPDTQYF
TRBD2 | TRBJ2-1 | once | TRBV27 | TGTGCCAGCAGAATTACCGGGACTAGCGGCAATGAGCAGTTCTTC | CASRITGTSGNEQFF